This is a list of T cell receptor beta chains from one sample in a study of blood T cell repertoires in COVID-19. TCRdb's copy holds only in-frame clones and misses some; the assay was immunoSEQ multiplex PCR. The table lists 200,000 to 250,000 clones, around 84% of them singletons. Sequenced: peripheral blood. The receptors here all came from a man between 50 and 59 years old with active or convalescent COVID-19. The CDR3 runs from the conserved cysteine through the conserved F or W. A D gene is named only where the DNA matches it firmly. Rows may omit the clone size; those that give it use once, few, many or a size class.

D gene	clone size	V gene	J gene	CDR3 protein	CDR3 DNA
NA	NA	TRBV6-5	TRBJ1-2	CASNAGGSYGYTF	TGTGCCAGCAACGCGGGAGGAAGCTATGGCTACACCTTC
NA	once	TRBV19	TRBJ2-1	CASRNSGYNEQFF	TGTGCCAGTAGGAACTCCGGCTACAATGAGCAGTTCTTC
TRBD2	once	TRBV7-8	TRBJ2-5	CASSRPGLGETQYF	TGTGCCAGCAGCCGACCGGGACTAGGAGAGACCCAGTACTTC
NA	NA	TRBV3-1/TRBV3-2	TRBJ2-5	CASSQGPAQETQYF	TGTGCCAGCAGCCAAGGGCCAGCGCAAGAGACCCAGTACTTC
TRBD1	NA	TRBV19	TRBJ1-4	CASSRRDSSAEKLFF	TGTGCCAGTAGCCGACGGGACAGTTCGGCTGAAAAACTGTTTTTT
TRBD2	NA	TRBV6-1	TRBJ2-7	CASSDTGRGNQEYEQYF	TGTGCCAGCAGTGACACGGGGCGGGGGAATCAAGAATACGAGCAGTACTTC
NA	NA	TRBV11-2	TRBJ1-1	CASRRGVGGERTEAFF	TGTGCCAGCAGAAGAGGAGTGGGAGGGGAGAGGACTGAAGCTTTCTTT
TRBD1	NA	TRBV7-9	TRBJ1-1	CASSSRQGAFITEAFF	TGTGCCAGCAGCTCCCGACAGGGGGCGTTTATTACTGAAGCTTTCTTT
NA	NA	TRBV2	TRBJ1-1	CASSDGAGNTEAFF	TGTGCCAGCAGTGATGGGGCAGGGAACACTGAAGCTTTCTTT
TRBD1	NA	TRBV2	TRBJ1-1	CASSVWSGGEMNTEAFF	TGTGCCAGCAGTGTTTGGTCAGGGGGCGAGATGAACACTGAAGCTTTCTTT
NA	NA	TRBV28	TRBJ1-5	CASRSPRDTNQPQHF	TGTGCCAGCAGATCCCCCCGAGACACCAATCAGCCCCAGCATTTT
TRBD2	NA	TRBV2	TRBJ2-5	CASSEAGSTSGSLETQYF	TGTGCCAGCAGTGAAGCGGGAAGCACTAGCGGGAGCCTTGAGACCCAGTACTTC
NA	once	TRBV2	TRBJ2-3	CASSGWTASTDTQYF	TGTGCCAGCAGTGGATGGACAGCTAGCACAGATACGCAGTATTTT
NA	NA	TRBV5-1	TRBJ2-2	CASSIQGELFF	TGCGCCAGCAGCATCCAGGGGGAGCTGTTTTTT
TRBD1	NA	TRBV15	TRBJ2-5	CATSRGQGKETQYF	TGTGCCACCAGCCGGGGACAGGGGAAAGAGACCCAGTACTTC
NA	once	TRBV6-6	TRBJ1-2	CASSGGGLGHGYTF	TGTGCCAGCAGCGGCGGGGGACTAGGGCATGGCTACACCTTC
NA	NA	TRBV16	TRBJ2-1	CASSQSRAIEQFF	TGTGCCAGCAGCCAATCGAGAGCAATTGAGCAGTTCTTC
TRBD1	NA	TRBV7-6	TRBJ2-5	CASTLMTGGAEETQYF	TGTGCCAGCACCCTAATGACAGGGGGCGCGGAGGAGACCCAGTACTTC
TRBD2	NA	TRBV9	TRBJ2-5	CASSVNLAGGQETQYF	TGTGCCAGCAGCGTAAACCTAGCGGGGGGGCAAGAGACCCAGTACTTC
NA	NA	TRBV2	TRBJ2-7	CASSSTQQYF	TGTGCCAGCAGTTCCACACAGCAGTACTTC
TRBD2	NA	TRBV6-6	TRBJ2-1	CASRGGLAKDEQFF	TGTGCCAGCAGGGGGGGACTAGCCAAGGATGAGCAGTTCTTC
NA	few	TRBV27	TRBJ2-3	CASSLEKWNTQYF	TGTGCCAGCAGTTTGGAGAAGTGGAATACGCAGTATTTT
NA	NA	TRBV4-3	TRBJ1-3	CASSPSWTAEDTIYF	TGCGCCAGCAGCCCTAGCTGGACAGCCGAGGACACCATATATTTT
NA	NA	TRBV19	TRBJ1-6	CASSIIAGTHSPLHF	TGTGCCAGTAGTATTATTGCAGGGACTCATTCACCCCTCCACTTT
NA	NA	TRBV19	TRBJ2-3	CASNTNTDTQYF	TGTGCCAGTAATACAAACACAGATACGCAGTATTTT
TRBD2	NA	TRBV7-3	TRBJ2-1	CASSPIAGGAYNEQFF	TGTGCCAGCAGCCCTATAGCGGGAGGGGCCTACAATGAGCAGTTCTTC
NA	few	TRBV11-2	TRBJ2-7	CASSLTVPSYEQYF	TGTGCCAGCAGCTTGACAGTTCCTTCCTACGAGCAGTACTTC
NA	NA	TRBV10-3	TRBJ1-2	CAISEGTHYGYTF	TGTGCCATCAGCGAAGGGACTCACTATGGCTACACCTTC
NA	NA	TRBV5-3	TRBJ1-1	CARAPGLRDTEAFF	TGTGCCAGAGCACCCGGGCTGAGGGACACTGAAGCTTTCTTT
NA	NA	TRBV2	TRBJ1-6	CASSEMVRTNNSPLHF	TGTGCCAGCAGTGAAATGGTCAGAACCAATAATTCACCCCTCCACTTT
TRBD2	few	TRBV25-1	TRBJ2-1	CASSEFSAGGHNEQFF	TGTGCCAGCAGTGAATTCTCAGCGGGAGGCCACAATGAGCAGTTCTTC
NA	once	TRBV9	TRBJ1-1	CASSVGGQPNTEAFF	TGTGCCAGCAGCGTAGGAGGTCAACCGAACACTGAAGCTTTCTTT
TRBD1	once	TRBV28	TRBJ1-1	CASSSLQGVNTEAFF	TGTGCCAGCAGTTCCCTACAGGGGGTGAACACTGAAGCTTTCTTT
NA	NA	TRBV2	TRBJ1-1	CASKLLVDRNTEAFF	TGTGCCAGCAAGCTCCTTGTTGACAGGAACACTGAAGCTTTCTTT
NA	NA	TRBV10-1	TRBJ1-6	CASSESPGYNSPLHF	TGCGCCAGCAGTGAGTCTCCAGGGTATAATTCACCCCTCCACTTT
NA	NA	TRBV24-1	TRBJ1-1	CATWGGPPTEAFF	TGTGCCACCTGGGGGGGACCTCCCACTGAAGCTTTCTTT
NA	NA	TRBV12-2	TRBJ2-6	CASRPRLAGETGANVLTF	TGTGCAAGTCGCCCAAGACTAGCGGGAGAGACTGGGGCCAACGTCCTGACTTTC
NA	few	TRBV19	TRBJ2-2	CATTTRGPTGELFF	TGTGCCACCACGACTAGAGGGCCAACCGGGGAGCTGTTTTTT
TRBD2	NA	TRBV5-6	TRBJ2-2	CASSGGLAAGELFF	TGTGCCAGCAGCGGAGGACTAGCGGCCGGGGAGCTGTTTTTT
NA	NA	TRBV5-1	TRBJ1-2	CASSLAGDGYTF	TGCGCCAGCAGCTTAGCGGGCGATGGCTACACCTTC